The next 29 T cell receptor beta chains were all read from a single sample in a study of regulatory T cells in long-lasting Graves disease. Time point indicated: newly diagnosed GD, antithyroid drugs for less than 3 months. Isolated PBMC RNA provided the starting material for the TCR library. Researchers made TCR beta libraries by using iRepertoire HTBI primers and running Arm-PCR on CDR3 regions. TCRdb reprocessed the multiplex PCR reads with MiXCR, giving one entry per CDR3 protein. The sample lists about 310,000 distinct CDR3 sequences, more than 15% seen once, with about two fifths in the top ten. This material consisted of peripheral blood mononuclear cells (PBMCs), taken at new diagnosis, from a patient treated with antithyroid drugs. The receptors were sampled from a female donor with Graves disease.

This clonotype was observed a few times. The gene calls are TRBV28 and TRBJ2-7, with no clear D. The CDR3 is 14 residues long. Trimming cost V 3 bases and J 5 bases, with 14 bases left between them. Germline V CDR1 and CDR2: MDHEN, SYDVKM. CDR3 bases: TGTGCCAGCAGTTTGGCTAGGGTCATCGACGAGCAGTACTTC. Its protein is CASSLARVIDEQYF.

This chain links TRBV2 with TRBJ1-2, with D perhaps TRBD1 (5 bases). Trimming stripped 6 bases from V and 5 bases from J, with 16 bases between. The length of the CDR3 is 14 residues. Germline V lookup: CDR1 SNHLY, CDR2 FYNNEI. In DNA form, the CDR3 reads TGTGCCAGCAGGGGGACTGGCGGGTTATATGGCTACACCTTC. It translates to CASRGTGGLYGYTF.

There are a few counts of this clonotype. The V call is TRBV6-1, the J call TRBJ2-7; 8 bases are a match to TRBD1. The germline CDR1 and CDR2 sequences are MNHNS and SASEGT. The CDR3 has 15 amino acids. Losses at the gene ends were 1 base for V and 0 bases for J; bases not matched to a gene: 2. In DNA, the CDR3 is TGTGCCAGCAGTGAAGAGGGACAGGCCTCCTACGAGCAGTACTTC. It encodes CASSEEGQASYEQYF.

This clonotype was counted ten times or more. This chain links TRBV15 with TRBJ2-3, with 7 bases aligning to TRBD2. The junction had 2 bases not matched to a gene; V was cut back by 0 bases and J by 2 bases. CDR3 length: 15 amino acids. Germline CDR1 reads LNHNV; CDR2 reads YYDKDF (reference sequence). Here the CDR3 DNA reads TGTGCCACCAGCAGAGATAGGGACTACACAGATACGCAGTATTTT. It codes for CATSRDRDYTDTQYF. Full variable domain (outside the CDR3, taken from reference TRBV15 and TRBJ2-3): DAMVIQNPRYQVTQFGKPVTLSCSQTLNHNVMYWYQQKSSQAPKLLFHYYDKDFNNEADTPDNFQSRRPNTSFCFLDIRSPGLGDTAMYLCATSRDRDYTDTQYFGPGTRLTVL.

This clonotype showed up just a few times. The rearrangement links TRBV4-1 to TRBJ2-5; D is uncertain. V was cut by 0 bases and J by 7 bases, with 9 bases left in between. The CDR3 spans 13 residues. The germline CDR1 and CDR2 sequences are MGHRA and YSYEKL. The CDR3 DNA is TGCGCCAGCAGCCAAGATGGGCTGCTGACCCAGTACTTC. It codes for CASSQDGLLTQYF.

This clonotype was seen a single time. The V call is TRBV9, the J call TRBJ2-1, with 8 bases identical to TRBD2. This CDR3 comprises 16 residues. Germline loops: CDR1 SGDLS, CDR2 YYNGEE. J lost 3 bases, V lost 7 bases, and 12 bases had no gene match. The CDR3 reads CASARGKRENYNEQFF. For the CDR3, the DNA is TGTGCCAGCGCACGCGGGAAGCGGGAGAACTACAATGAGCAGTTCTTC.

This clonotype was picked up many times. The chain uses TRBV12-3 or TRBV12-4 and TRBJ2-2; D is unresolved. V was cut by 8 bases and J by 4 bases, with 11 bases left in between. The CDR3 sequence is 13 residues long. DNA of the CDR3: TGTGCCAGCCAGAGGACGATCACCGGGGAGCTGTTTTTT. Its protein product is CASQRTITGELFF.

This clonotype occurred many times. The V and J genes are TRBV28 and TRBJ1-5; no clear D gene. The CDR3 has 14 amino acids. Looked up from germline, CDR1 is MDHEN and CDR2 is SYDVKM. The germline V and J ends were trimmed by 5 bases and 2 bases, with 10 bases remaining between them. CDR3 sequence: CASSGETGNQPQHF. In nucleotides, the CDR3 is TGTGCCAGCAGTGGGGAGACGGGCAATCAGCCCCAGCATTTT.

This clonotype was seen ten or more times. The rearrangement uses TRBV29-1 and TRBJ2-3; TRBD2 is a possible D gene (5 bases). Germline CDR1 reads SQVTM; CDR2 reads ANQGSEA. Trimming cost V 8 bases and J 1 base, with 10 bases left between them. The CDR3 totals 12 residues. The CDR3 DNA sequence: TGCAGCCACTCCGGGGGCACAGATACGCAGTATTTT. It yields the protein CSHSGGTDTQYF.

The J gene is TRBJ2-1, the V gene TRBV28, with TRBD2 matching over 7 bases. Losses at the gene ends were 0 bases for V and 4 bases for J; bases not matched to a gene: 3. Germline CDR1 and CDR2: MDHEN and SYDVKM. The CDR3 contains 15 residues. CDR3 DNA sequence: TGTGCCAGCAGTTTATGGGGGGGGATTTACAATGAGCAGTTCTTC. Translating gives CASSLWGGIYNEQFF. The full variable domain, with the rest looked up from reference TRBV28 and TRBJ2-1, is DVKVTQSSRYLVKRTGEKVFLECVQDMDHENMFWYRQDPGLGLRLIYFSYDVKMKEKGDIPEGYSVSREKKERFSLILESASTNQTSMYLCASSLWGGIYNEQFFGPGTRLTVL.

This clonotype was detected many times. V usage is TRBV11-2 and J usage is TRBJ2-3; D not certain. The CDR3 has 12 amino acids. V was pared by 1 base and J by 6 bases, with 5 bases between. Germline CDR1 and CDR2: SGHAT and FQNNGV. The DNA of the CDR3 is TGTGCCAGCAGCTTAGGAGAGGATACGCAGTATTTT. Protein: CASSLGEDTQYF.

There are a few counts of this clonotype. The rearrangement links TRBV19 to TRBJ2-7; the match to TRBD2 covers 9 bases. CDR3 length: 15 amino acids. The V gene end was trimmed by 2 bases and the J gene end by 4 bases; junction bases not matched to a gene: 6. Germline CDR1 is LNHDA and CDR2 is SQIVND (reference sequence). The CDR3 loop reads CASSISIAGEYEQYF. The CDR3 DNA sequence: TGTGCCAGTAGTATATCAATAGCGGGAGAGTACGAGCAGTACTTC.

About this clonotype: Without the conserved terminal phenylalanine or tryptophan, this CDR3 likely stems from a read error. The chain joins TRBV11-3 to TRBJ2-6, with 7 nucleotides matching TRBD2. The CDR3 covers 15 residues. V was pared by 5 bases and J by 2 bases, with 3 bases of the junction left unmatched. Germline CDR1 reads SGHNT; CDR2 reads YENEEA. CDR3 amino acids: CASSPRGAGANVLTS. CDR3 in DNA: TGTGCCAGCAGCCCACGGGGGGCTGGGGCCAACGTCCTGACTTCC.

This clonotype was seen repeatedly, ten times or more. V is TRBV5-1 and J is TRBJ1-4; perhaps TRBD1 as D (5 bases). CDR1 SGHRS and CDR2 YFSETQ come from the germline V gene. This CDR3 is built from 14 residues. V gave up 5 bases and J gave up 5 bases, with 13 bases separating them. CDR3 DNA sequence: TGCGCCAGCAGACCAGGGCCGTCAAATGAAAAACTGTTTTTT. This sequence encodes CASRPGPSNEKLFF.

This clonotype was picked up many times. The chain recombines TRBV9 with TRBJ1-6, with no clear D. The V end lost 2 bases, the J end lost 6 bases, and 3 bases lay between the germline ends. CDR1 SGDLS and CDR2 YYNGEE come from the germline V gene. The CDR3 spans 12 residues. The CDR3 DNA reads TGTGCCAGCAGCGTCAGTAATTCACCCCTCCACTTT. Translated, it gives CASSVSNSPLHF.

In its sample, this clonotype was seen many times. This rearrangement joins TRBV9 to TRBJ2-1; D unclear. V lost 0 bases and J 2 bases, leaving 15 bases between the germline ends. The germline gives CDR1 SGDLS, CDR2 YYNGEE. This CDR3 is 17 amino acids long. The CDR3 loop is CASSVVDGRPPYNEQFF. The CDR3 DNA reads TGTGCCAGCAGCGTAGTGGACGGGCGTCCCCCCTACAATGAGCAGTTCTTC.

In its sample, this clonotype was seen many times. The chain uses TRBV20-1 and TRBJ2-5; D gene ambiguous. V shed 1 base and J shed 3 bases, with 6 bases lying between them. Germline V lookup: CDR1 DFQATT, CDR2 SNEGSKA (reference sequence). There are 12 residues in the CDR3. The CDR3 region is CSARVGEETQYF. The CDR3 DNA follows: TGCAGTGCTAGAGTTGGAGAAGAGACCCAGTACTTC.

On this clonotype: Given a much more abundant clone one base away, this may be a read error. The chain uses TRBV20-1 and TRBJ1-2, with unresolved D. Trimming cost V 8 bases and J 5 bases, with 15 bases left between them. CDR3 length: 12 residues. Germline loops: CDR1 DFQATT, CDR2 SNEGSKA (reference sequence). CDR3 residues: CSIPRLRYGYTF. As DNA, the CDR3 is TGCAGTATTCCCCGGCTTCGGTATGGCTACACCTTC.

The chain joins TRBV11-3 to TRBJ2-1; a possible D gene is TRBD1 (5 bases). CDR1 is SGHNT and CDR2 is YENEEA in the germline V gene. The V and J ends lost 4 bases and 4 bases respectively, with 11 bases between them. The CDR3 contains 14 residues. The CDR3 region is CASSWGSYYNEQFF. CDR3 sequence (DNA): TGTGCCAGCAGCTGGGGCAGCTATTACAATGAGCAGTTCTTC.

Note on this clonotype: A read error may explain this, as a much larger clone is one base away. The CDR3 carries no conserved terminal phenylalanine or tryptophan, so it likely arises from a read error. The V call is TRBV20-1, the J call TRBJ2-3; 9 bases are shared with TRBD1. Germline V gene sequence: CDR1 DFQATT, CDR2 SNEGSKA (reference sequence). CDR3 length: 15 residues. V shed 5 bases, J shed 5 bases, and the junction held 11 bases outside the gene matches. The CDR3 is CSADTGGADGDTQYS. In nucleotides, the CDR3 is TGCAGTGCTGATACAGGGGGCGCCGATGGAGATACGCAGTATTCT.

This clonotype was recorded many times. The chain is built from TRBV30 and TRBJ2-1; D remains unclear. Trimming shortened V by 2 bases and J by 6 bases, and 14 bases separated the two germline ends. This CDR3 comprises 14 residues. Germline V gives CDR1 GTSNPN, CDR2 SVGIG (reference sequence). CDR3 sequence: CAWSSQPSINEQFF. In DNA form, the CDR3 reads TGTGCCTGGAGTAGCCAGCCGTCAATCAATGAGCAGTTCTTC.

This clonotype was observed many times. This chain joins TRBV5-1 and TRBJ2-3; 8 nucleotides match TRBD2. V was pared by 1 base and J by 0 bases, with 19 bases of the junction left unmatched. Germline V gives CDR1 SGHRS, CDR2 YFSETQ. This CDR3 is built from 21 residues. CDR3 in amino acids: CASSLPVGPGLVDSSTDTQYF. The CDR3 nucleotides read TGCGCCAGCAGCTTGCCGGTCGGTCCGGGACTAGTAGATTCTAGCACAGATACGCAGTATTTT.

The gene calls are TRBV7-6 and TRBJ2-2; 9 nucleotides match TRBD2. CDR3 size: 16 residues. Trimming removed 1 base from V and 6 bases from J; junction bases left unmatched: 6. Germline V gene lookup returns CDR1 SGHVS and CDR2 FNYEAQ. CDR3 sequence reads: CASSLGLAGKAGELFF. In nucleotides, the CDR3 is TGTGCCAGCAGCTTAGGGCTAGCGGGGAAGGCCGGGGAGCTGTTTTTT.

The chain is built from TRBV9 and TRBJ2-2; D perhaps matches TRBD1 (5 bases). The V gene's germline CDR1 is SGDLS and CDR2 YYNGEE. V lost 0 bases and J 8 bases, leaving 11 bases between the germline ends. The CDR3 is 14 amino acids. The CDR3 DNA is TGTGCCAGCAGCGTAGATCTAGGGGTGGGGGAGCTGTTTTTT. Amino acid sequence: CASSVDLGVGELFF.

This clonotype was counted only a few times. The J gene is TRBJ1-5, the V gene TRBV27, with 9 nucleotides matching TRBD1. This CDR3 is 18 amino acids long. Trimming at V came to 6 bases and at J to 5 bases, leaving 17 bases not matched to a gene. Germline CDR1 MNHEY, CDR2 SMNVEV (reference sequence). The CDR3 coding sequence is TGTGCCAGCAGCCGGACCCGCCAAAGACAGGGGGTCTATCAGCCCCAGCATTTT. Its protein is CASSRTRQRQGVYQPQHF.

J is TRBJ1-6 and V is TRBV6-2 or TRBV6-3; D unclear. The CDR3 sequence is 16 residues long. Trimming left V 7 bases short and J 0 bases short, with 13 bases between. The V gene's germline CDR1 is MNHEY and CDR2 SVGEGT. The CDR3 protein is CASTLNPSSYNSPLHF. The CDR3 DNA reads TGTGCCAGCACCCTAAACCCCAGCTCCTATAATTCACCCCTCCACTTT.

This clonotype was picked up a small number of times. The V and J genes are TRBV3-1 and TRBJ1-4, with D unclear. V lost 4 bases and J lost 4, with 7 bases in between. The CDR3 has 13 residues. The germline V gene has CDR1 LGHDT and CDR2 YNNKEL (reference sequence). CDR3 residues: CASSPEYNEKLFF. CDR3 sequence (DNA): TGTGCCAGCAGCCCCGAGTATAATGAAAAACTGTTTTTT.

This clonotype appeared a few times. This may come from a read error, since a much larger clone is one base off. The V gene is TRBV2, the J gene TRBJ2-5; D may be TRBD1 (5 bases). The CDR3 length is 14 residues. CDR1 and CDR2 from the germline V gene are SNHLY and FYNNEI. This chain's CDR3 is CAGRATGPQETQYF. In nucleotides, the CDR3 is TGTGCCGGCAGGGCGACCGGGCCCCAAGAGACCCAGTACTTC. Full variable domain (missing parts from reference TRBV2 and TRBJ2-5): EPEVTQTPSHQVTQMGQEVILRCVPISNHLYFYWYRQILGQKVEFLVSFYNNEISEKSEIFDDQFSVERPDGSNFTLKIRSTKLEDSAMYFCAGRATGPQETQYFGPGTRLLVL.

This clonotype has a count of ten or more. This chain uses TRBV10-3 with TRBJ2-5; 7 positions match TRBD2. Unmatched junction bases numbered 0, after V lost 4 bases and J lost 4 bases. Germline V gene data show CDR1 as ENHRY and CDR2 as SYGVKD. The CDR3 extends over 12 amino acids. CDR3 in DNA: TGTGCCATCAGTGGGGAGGGAGAGACCCAGTACTTC. Translated, it gives CAISGEGETQYF.